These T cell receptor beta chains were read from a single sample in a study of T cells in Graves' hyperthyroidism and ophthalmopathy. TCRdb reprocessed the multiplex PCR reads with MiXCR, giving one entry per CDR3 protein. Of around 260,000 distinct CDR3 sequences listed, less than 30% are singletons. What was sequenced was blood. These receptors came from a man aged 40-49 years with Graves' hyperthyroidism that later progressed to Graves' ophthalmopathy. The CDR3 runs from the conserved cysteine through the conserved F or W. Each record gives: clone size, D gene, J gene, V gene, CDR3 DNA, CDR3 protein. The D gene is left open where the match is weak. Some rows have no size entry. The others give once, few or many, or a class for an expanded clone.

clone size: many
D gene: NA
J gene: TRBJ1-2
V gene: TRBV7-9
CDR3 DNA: TGTGCCAGCAGCTTAGAAGGGGCCCTTAAGGGCTACACCTTC
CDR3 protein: CASSLEGALKGYTF

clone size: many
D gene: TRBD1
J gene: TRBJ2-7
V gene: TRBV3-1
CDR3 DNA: TGTGCCAGCAGCGCGCGGGACAGGGGGAACGAGCAGTACTTC
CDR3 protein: CASSARDRGNEQYF

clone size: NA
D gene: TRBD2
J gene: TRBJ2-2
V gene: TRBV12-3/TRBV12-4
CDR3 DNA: TGTGCCAGCAAACTTAGCGGGAGGTACACCGGGGAGCTGTTTTTT
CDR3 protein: CASKLSGRYTGELFF

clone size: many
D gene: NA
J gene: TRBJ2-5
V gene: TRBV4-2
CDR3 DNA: TGTGCCAGCAGCCAAGAAGGCCAGGGTGCAGAGACCCAGTACTTC
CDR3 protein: CASSQEGQGAETQYF

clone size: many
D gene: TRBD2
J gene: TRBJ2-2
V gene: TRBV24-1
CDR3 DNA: TGTGCCCGAACACTGAAAACCGGGACTAGCGGGAGGGACGGGGAGCTGTTTTTT
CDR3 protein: CARTLKTGTSGRDGELFF

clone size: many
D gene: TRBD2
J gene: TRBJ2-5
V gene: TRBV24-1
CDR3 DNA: TGTGCCACCAGTGATCCCCGGACTAGCGGGAGCCAAGAGACCCAGTACTTC
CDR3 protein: CATSDPRTSGSQETQYF

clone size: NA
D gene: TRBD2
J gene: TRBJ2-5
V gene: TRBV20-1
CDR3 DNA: TGCAGTGCTAGAGATCTAGGGACTACACTGTACCAAGAGACCCAGTACTTC
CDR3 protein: CSARDLGTTLYQETQYF

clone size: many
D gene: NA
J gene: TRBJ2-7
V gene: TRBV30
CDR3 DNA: TGTGCCTCGCAGGGAGGCACCTACGAGCAGTACTTC
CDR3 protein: CASQGGTYEQYF

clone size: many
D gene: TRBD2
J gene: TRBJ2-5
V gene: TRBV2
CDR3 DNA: TGTGCCAGCAGTCTACTAGCGGGCGGGCAAGAGACCCAGTACTTC
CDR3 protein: CASSLLAGGQETQYF

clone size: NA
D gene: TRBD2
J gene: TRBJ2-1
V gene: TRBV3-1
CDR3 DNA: TGTGCCAGCAGCCAAATCTGGTTTAGCGGGGACTCCTACAATGAGCAGTTCTTC
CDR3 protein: CASSQIWFSGDSYNEQFF

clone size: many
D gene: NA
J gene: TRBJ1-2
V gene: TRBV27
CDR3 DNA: TGTGCCAGCAGCCCCGACAGGACCTATGGCTACACCTTC
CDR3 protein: CASSPDRTYGYTF

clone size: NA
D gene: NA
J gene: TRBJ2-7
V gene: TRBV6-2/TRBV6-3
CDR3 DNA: TGTGCCAGCAGTTACGTGGCGGATTCCTCCTACGAGCAGTACTTC
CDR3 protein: CASSYVADSSYEQYF

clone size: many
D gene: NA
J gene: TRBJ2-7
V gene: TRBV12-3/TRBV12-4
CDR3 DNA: TGTGCCAGCAAACGTGCTGTAGACGAGCAGTACTTC
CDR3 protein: CASKRAVDEQYF

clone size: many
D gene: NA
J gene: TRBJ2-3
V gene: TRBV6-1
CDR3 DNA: TGTGCCAGCAGAAGCGGGCGGACAACAGATACGCAGTATTTT
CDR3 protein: CASRSGRTTDTQYF

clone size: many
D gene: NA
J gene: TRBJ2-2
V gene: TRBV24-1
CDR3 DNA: TGTGCCACCAGTGATTTGGTCACCGGGGAGCTGTTTTTT
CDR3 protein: CATSDLVTGELFF

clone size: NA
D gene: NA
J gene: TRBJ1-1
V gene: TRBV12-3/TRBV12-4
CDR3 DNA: TGTGCCAGCACCCCTCTCGATACTACCACTGAAGCTTTCTTT
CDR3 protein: CASTPLDTTTEAFF

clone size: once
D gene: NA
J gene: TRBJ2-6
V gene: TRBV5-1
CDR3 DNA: TGCGCCAGCAGCAGGGACGTGGACTCTGGGGCCAACGTCCTGACTTTC
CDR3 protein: CASSRDVDSGANVLTF

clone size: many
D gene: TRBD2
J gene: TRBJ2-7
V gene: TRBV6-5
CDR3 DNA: TGTGCCAGCAGTTCACCCCGCGGGGGCGGGGGGGGCGAGCAGTACTTC
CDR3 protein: CASSSPRGGGGGEQYF

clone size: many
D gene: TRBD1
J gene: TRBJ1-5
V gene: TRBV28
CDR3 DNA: TGTGCCAGCAGTGGAACAGGGGGCGATCAGCCCCAGCATTTT
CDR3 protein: CASSGTGGDQPQHF

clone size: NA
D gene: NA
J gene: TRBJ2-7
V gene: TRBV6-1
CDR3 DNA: TGTGCCAGCACTCAAAGTGCAGGGGCCTACGAGCAGTACTTC
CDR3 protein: CASTQSAGAYEQYF

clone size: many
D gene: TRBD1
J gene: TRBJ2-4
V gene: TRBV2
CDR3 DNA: TGTGCCAGCAGTGTGGAGACAGGGGGGGACATTCAGTACTTC
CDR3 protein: CASSVETGGDIQYF

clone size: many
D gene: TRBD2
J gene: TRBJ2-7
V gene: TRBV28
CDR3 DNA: TGTGCCAGCAGTTCACGACTAGCGGGAAGGTCCTACGAGCAGTACTTC
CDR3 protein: CASSSRLAGRSYEQYF

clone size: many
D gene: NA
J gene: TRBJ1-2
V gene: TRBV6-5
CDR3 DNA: TGTGCCAGCAGTTACCAGGGACACGGTCTCCTAAACTATGGCTACACCTTC
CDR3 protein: CASSYQGHGLLNYGYTF

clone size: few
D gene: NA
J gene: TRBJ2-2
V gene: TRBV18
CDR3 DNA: TGTGCCAGCTCACCGGAGGGCAGGACCGGGGAGCTGTTTTTT
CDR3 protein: CASSPEGRTGELFF

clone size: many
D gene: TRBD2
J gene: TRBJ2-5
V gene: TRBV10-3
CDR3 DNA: TGTGCCATCAGCTATTCTAGCGGGAGGGCGGAGACCCAGTACTTC
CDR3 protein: CAISYSSGRAETQYF

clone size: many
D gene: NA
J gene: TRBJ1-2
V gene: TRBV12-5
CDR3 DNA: TGTGCTAGTGGACCTGCTGATGGGGACAACTATGGCTACACCTTC
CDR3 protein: CASGPADGDNYGYTF

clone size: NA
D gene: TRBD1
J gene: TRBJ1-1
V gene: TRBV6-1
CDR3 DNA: TGTGCCAGCAGGCCACGGACAGGGGAGGTGATCACTGAAGCTTTCTTT
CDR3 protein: CASRPRTGEVITEAFF

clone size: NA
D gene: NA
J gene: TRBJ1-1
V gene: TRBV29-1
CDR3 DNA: TGCAGCGTTGACAGGGAGAACACTGAAGCTTTCTTT
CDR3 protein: CSVDRENTEAFF

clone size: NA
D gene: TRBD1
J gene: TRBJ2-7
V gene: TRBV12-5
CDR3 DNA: TGTGCTAGTGGCCTGGACAGGGTGGGTGAGCAGTACTTC
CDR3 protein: CASGLDRVGEQYF

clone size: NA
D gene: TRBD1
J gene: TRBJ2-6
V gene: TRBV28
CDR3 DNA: TGTGCCAGCAGTTTGGTAGGACAGGGGATCCCTGGGGCCAACGTCCTGACTTTC
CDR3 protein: CASSLVGQGIPGANVLTF

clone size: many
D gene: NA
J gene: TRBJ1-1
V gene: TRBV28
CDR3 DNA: TGTGCCAGCAGTTATAGGGGGGCCCCCGGGCGCACTGAAGCTTTCTTT
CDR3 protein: CASSYRGAPGRTEAFF

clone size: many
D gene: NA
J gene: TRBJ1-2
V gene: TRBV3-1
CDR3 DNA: TGTGCCAGCAGCCACCAGGGAAGGTATGGCTACACCTTC
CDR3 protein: CASSHQGRYGYTF

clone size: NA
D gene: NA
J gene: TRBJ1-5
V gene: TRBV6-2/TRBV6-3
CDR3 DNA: TGTGCCAGCAGCTCGGGTTCTCGGGGCAATCAGCCCCAGCATTTT
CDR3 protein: CASSSGSRGNQPQHF

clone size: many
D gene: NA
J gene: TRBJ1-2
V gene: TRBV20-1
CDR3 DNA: TGCAGTGCTAGACCCCCGAGGTATTCTAACTATGGCTACACCTTC
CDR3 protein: CSARPPRYSNYGYTF

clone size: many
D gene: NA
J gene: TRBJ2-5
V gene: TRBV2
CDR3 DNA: TGTGCCAGCAGTGAACGGCGGGCCCAAGAGACCCAGTACTTC
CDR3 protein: CASSERRAQETQYF

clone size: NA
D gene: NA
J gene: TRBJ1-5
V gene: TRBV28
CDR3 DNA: TGTGCCAGCAGTCCCCACCCCCGGGACGGGAATAATCAGCCCCAGCATTTT
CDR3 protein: CASSPHPRDGNNQPQHF

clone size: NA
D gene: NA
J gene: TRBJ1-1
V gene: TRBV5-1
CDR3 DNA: TGCGCCAGCAGCTCCGGGACGGGCATGCTGGAAGCTTTCTTT
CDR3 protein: CASSSGTGMLEAFF

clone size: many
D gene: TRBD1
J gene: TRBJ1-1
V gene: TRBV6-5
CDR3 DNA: TGTGCCAGCAGTTACACGTTGGGGACAGGGAACACTGAAGCTTTCTTT
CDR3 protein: CASSYTLGTGNTEAFF

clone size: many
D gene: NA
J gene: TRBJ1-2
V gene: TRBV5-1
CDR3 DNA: TGCGCCAGCAGCTTGGCTCAGTTCTATGGCTACACCTTC
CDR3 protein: CASSLAQFYGYTF

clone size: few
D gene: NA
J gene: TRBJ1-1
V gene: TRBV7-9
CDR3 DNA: TGTGCCAGCAGCTCGGAGGGAGATGAAGCTTTCTTT
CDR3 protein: CASSSEGDEAFF

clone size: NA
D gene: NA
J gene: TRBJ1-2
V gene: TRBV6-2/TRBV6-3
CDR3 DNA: TGTGCCAGCAGTTACCCTCAAGCCGGCGACTATGGCTACACCTTC
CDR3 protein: CASSYPQAGDYGYTF

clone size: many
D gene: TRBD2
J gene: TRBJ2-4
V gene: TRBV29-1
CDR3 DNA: TGCAGCGCTGGGGGGCGGGAGGATAGCAAAAACATTCAGTACTTC
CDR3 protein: CSAGGREDSKNIQYF

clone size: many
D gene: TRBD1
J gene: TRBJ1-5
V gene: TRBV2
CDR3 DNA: TGTGCCAGCAGATCCGGGACAGGGTTTAACCCCCAGCATTTT
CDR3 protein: CASRSGTGFNPQHF

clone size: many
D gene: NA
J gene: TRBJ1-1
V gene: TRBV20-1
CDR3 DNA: TGCAGTGCTAGATATGGGTGGGAAGTGACTGAAGCTTTCTTT
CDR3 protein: CSARYGWEVTEAFF

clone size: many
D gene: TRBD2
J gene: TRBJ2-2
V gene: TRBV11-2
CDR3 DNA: TGTGCCAGCAGACTGGGACTAGCGGTAAACACCGGGGAGCTGTTTTTT
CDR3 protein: CASRLGLAVNTGELFF

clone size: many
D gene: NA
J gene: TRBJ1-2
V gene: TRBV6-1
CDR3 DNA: TGTGCCAGCAGTGAAATAAGGGGCCGGAACTATGGCTACACCTTC
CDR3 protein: CASSEIRGRNYGYTF

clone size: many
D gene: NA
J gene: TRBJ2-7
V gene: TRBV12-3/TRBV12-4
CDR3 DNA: TGTGCCAGCAGTTCGCTTAGCTGGTACGAGCAGTACTTC
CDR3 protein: CASSSLSWYEQYF

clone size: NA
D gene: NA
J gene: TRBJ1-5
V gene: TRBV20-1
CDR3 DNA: TGCAGTGCTAGCTCCGTCGCCGCCAGCAATCAGCCCCAGCATTTT
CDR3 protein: CSASSVAASNQPQHF

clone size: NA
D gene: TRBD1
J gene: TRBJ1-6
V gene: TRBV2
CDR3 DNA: TGTGCCAGCAGAGACAGGGAACATTCACCCCTCCACTTT
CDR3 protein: CASRDREHSPLHF

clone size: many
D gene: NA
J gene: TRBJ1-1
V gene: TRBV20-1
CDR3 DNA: TGCAGTGCTAGAGACCCGACAGAGAACACTGAAGCTTTCTTT
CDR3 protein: CSARDPTENTEAFF

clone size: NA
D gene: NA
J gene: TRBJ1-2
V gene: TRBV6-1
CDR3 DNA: TGTGCCAGCAGTGCCCCTGGAAGATCGAATGGCTACACCTTC
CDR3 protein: CASSAPGRSNGYTF

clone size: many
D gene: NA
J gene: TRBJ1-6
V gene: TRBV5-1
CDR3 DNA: TGCGCCAGCAGCTTTTCCAGCCCCGGGACTTCAAATTCACCCCTCCACTTT
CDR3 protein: CASSFSSPGTSNSPLHF

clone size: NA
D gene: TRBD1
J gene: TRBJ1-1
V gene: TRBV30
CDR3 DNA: TGTGCCTGGAACCGACAGGGAGGTCAGGCTTTCTTT
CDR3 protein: CAWNRQGGQAFF